The rows below give T cell receptor beta chains drawn from one sample of a study of early T cells in non-severe SARS-CoV-2 infection. TCRdb independently ran MiXCR on the 5' RACE reads; one entry per CDR3 protein. In the table there are about 61,000 distinct CDR3 sequences, approximately 9% of which are singletons. The sample comprised whole blood. These TCRs come from an adult who was a healthcare worker with PCR-confirmed SARS-CoV-2 infection or an uninfected control (not recorded which). The CDR3 runs from the conserved cysteine through the conserved F or W. The order of the fields is V gene, J gene, CDR3 protein.

v_gene: TRBV7-2
j_gene: TRBJ2-3
CDR3aa: CASSLTSGGAFTDTQYF

v_gene: TRBV19
j_gene: TRBJ2-2
CDR3aa: CASSNRGPGELFF

v_gene: TRBV6-1
j_gene: TRBJ2-3
CDR3aa: CASSEFQSRVTDTQYF

v_gene: TRBV30
j_gene: TRBJ1-2
CDR3aa: CAWIPGQHYGYTF

v_gene: TRBV7-2
j_gene: TRBJ2-1
CDR3aa: CASSLTRDRYNEQFF

v_gene: TRBV10-3
j_gene: TRBJ2-2
CDR3aa: CAISESADGTGELFF

v_gene: TRBV20-1
j_gene: TRBJ1-1
CDR3aa: CSARPGGAAFF

v_gene: TRBV7-6
j_gene: TRBJ2-3
CDR3aa: CASSFLAGTSTDTQYF

v_gene: TRBV20-1
j_gene: TRBJ2-3
CDR3aa: CSAYSGRGRVDTQYF

v_gene: TRBV19
j_gene: TRBJ2-5
CDR3aa: CASSGTSTGEETQYF

v_gene: TRBV20-1
j_gene: TRBJ2-3
CDR3aa: CSARSPWQPSTDTQYF

v_gene: TRBV5-1
j_gene: TRBJ1-2
CDR3aa: CASSSGQAAGYTF

v_gene: TRBV20-1
j_gene: TRBJ2-1
CDR3aa: CSARIGRGGSYNEQFF